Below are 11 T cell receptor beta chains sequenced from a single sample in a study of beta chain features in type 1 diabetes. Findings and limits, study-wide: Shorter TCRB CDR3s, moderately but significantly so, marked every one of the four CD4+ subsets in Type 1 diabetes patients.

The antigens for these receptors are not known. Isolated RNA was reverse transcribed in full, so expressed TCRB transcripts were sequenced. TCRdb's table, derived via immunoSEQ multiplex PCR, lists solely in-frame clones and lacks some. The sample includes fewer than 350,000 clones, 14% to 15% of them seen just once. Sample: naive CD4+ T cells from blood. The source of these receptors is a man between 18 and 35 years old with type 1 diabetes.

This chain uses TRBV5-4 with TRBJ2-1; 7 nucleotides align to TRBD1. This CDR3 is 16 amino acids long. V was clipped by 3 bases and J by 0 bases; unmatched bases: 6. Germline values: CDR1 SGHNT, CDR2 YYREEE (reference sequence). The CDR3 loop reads CASSSNRGYSYNEQFF. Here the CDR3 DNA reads TGTGCCAGCAGCTCGAACAGGGGTTACTCCTACAATGAGCAGTTCTTC.

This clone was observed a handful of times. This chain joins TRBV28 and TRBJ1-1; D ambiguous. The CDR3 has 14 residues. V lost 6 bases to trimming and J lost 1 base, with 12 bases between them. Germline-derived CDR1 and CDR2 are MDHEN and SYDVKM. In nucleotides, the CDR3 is TGTGCCAGCAGAAACAGTGGTCGGAACACTGAAGCTTTCTTT. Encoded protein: CASRNSGRNTEAFF.

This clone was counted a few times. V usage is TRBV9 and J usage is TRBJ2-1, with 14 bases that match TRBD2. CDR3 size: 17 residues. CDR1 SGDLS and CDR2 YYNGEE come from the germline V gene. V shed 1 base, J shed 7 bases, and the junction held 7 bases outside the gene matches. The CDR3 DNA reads TGTGCCAGCAGCGTATCAGGACTAGCGGGGGGAGGGAATGAGCAGTTCTTC. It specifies CASSVSGLAGGGNEQFF. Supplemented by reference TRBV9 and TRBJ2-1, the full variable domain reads DSGVTQTPKHLITATGQRVTLRCSPRSGDLSVYWYQQSLDQGLQFLIQYYNGEERAKGNILERFSAQQFPDLHSELNLSSLELGDSALYFCASSVSGLAGGGNEQFFGPGTRLTVL.

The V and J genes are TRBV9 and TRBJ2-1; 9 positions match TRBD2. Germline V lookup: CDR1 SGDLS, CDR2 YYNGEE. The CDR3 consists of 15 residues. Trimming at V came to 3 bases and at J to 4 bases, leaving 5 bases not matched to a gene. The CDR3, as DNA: TGTGCCAGCAGCGCGGGGACTAGCAGGTACAATGAGCAGTTCTTC. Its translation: CASSAGTSRYNEQFF.

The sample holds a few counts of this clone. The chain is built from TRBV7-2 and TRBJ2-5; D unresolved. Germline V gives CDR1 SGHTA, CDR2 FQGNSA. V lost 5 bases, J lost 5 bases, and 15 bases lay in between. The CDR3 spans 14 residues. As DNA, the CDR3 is TGTGCCAGCAGCCCCCCCTGGGCCCGGGAGACCCAGTACTTC. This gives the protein CASSPPWARETQYF. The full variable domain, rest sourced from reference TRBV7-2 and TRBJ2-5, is GAGVSQSPSNKVTEKGKDVELRCDPISGHTALYWYRQSLGQGLEFLIYFQGNSAPDKSGLPSDRFSAERTGGSVSTLTIQRTQQEDSAVYLCASSPPWARETQYFGPGTRLLVL.

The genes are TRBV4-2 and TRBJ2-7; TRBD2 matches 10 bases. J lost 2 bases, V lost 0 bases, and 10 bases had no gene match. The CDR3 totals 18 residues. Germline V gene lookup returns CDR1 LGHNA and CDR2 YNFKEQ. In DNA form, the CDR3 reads TGTGCCAGCAGCCAAGAGGCCCGACTAGCGGGCGGGGCCTACGAGCAGTACTTC. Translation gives CASSQEARLAGGAYEQYF.

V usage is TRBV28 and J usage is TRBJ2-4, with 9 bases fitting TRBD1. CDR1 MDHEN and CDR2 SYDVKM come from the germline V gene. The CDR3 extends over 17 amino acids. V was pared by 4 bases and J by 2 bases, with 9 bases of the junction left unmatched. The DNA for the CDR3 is TGTGCCAGCAGTTCCTTGGGACAGGGTATAACCAAAAACATTCAGTACTTC. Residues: CASSSLGQGITKNIQYF. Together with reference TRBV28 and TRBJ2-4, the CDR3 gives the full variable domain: DVKVTQSSRYLVKRTGEKVFLECVQDMDHENMFWYRQDPGLGLRLIYFSYDVKMKEKGDIPEGYSVSREKKERFSLILESASTNQTSMYLCASSSLGQGITKNIQYFGAGTRLSVL.

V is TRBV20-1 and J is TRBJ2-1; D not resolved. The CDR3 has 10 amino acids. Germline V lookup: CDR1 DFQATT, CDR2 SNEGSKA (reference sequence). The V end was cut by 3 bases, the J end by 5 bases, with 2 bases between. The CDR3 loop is CSASDNEQFF. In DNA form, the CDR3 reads TGCAGTGCTAGCGACAATGAGCAGTTCTTC.

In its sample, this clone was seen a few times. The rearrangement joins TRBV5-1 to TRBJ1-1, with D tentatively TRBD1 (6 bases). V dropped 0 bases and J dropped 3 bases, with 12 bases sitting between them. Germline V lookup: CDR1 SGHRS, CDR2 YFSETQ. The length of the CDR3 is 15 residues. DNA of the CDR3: TGCGCCAGCAGCTTGGTGGGGGGGGCGTACACTGAAGCTTTCTTT. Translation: CASSLVGGAYTEAFF.

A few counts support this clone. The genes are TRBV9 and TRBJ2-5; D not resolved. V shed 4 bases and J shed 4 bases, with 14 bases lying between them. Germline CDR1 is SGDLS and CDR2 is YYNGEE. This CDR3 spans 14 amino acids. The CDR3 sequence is CASSPGGGLETQYF. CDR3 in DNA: TGTGCCAGCAGCCCTGGCGGTGGGTTAGAGACCCAGTACTTC.

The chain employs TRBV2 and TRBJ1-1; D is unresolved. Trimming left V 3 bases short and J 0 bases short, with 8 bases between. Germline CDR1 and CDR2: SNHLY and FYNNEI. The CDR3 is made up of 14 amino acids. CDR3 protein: CASSENKMNTEAFF. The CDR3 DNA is TGTGCCAGCAGTGAGAACAAGATGAACACTGAAGCTTTCTTT.